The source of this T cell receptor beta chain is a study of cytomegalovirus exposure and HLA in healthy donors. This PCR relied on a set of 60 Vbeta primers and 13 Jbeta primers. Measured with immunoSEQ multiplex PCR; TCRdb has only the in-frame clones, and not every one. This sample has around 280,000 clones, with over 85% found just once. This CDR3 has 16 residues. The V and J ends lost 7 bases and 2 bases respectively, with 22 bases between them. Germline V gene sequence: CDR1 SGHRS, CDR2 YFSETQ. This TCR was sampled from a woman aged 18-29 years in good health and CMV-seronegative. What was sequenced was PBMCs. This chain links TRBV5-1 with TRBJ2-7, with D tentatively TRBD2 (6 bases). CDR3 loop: CASALGRGRATYEQYF. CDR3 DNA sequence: TGCGCCAGCGCCCTAGGGCGGGGCAGAGCTACCTACGAGCAGTACTTC.